Below are 31 T cell receptor beta chains sequenced from a single sample in a study of beta chain features in type 1 diabetes. What was sequenced were expressed TCRB transcripts, since all of the isolated RNA had been reverse transcribed. The data were produced by immunoSEQ multiplex PCR, yet TCRdb's version contains in-frame clones alone and is incomplete. In the table there are about 620,000 clones, around 15% of which are singletons. Material: naive CD4+ T cells from blood. Every receptor here comes from a man younger than 30 in good health.

The chain has TRBV5-1 and TRBJ2-5; TRBD2 might be the D (6 bases). Germline loops: CDR1 SGHRS, CDR2 YFSETQ. This CDR3 spans 15 amino acids. V dropped 2 bases and J dropped 5 bases, with 16 bases sitting between them. The CDR3 nucleotides are TGCGCCAGCAGCTTTGTGGGACGGGAGCTGGAGACCCAGTACTTC. Protein sequence: CASSFVGRELETQYF.

The rearrangement links TRBV15 to TRBJ2-1; 9 bases match TRBD2. The CDR3 covers 16 residues. Germline CDR1 reads LNHNV; CDR2 reads YYDKDF (reference sequence). V gave up 0 bases and J gave up 4 bases; unmatched junction bases: 4. The CDR3 here is CATSRDASGVYNEQFF. The CDR3 bases are TGTGCCACCAGCAGAGATGCTAGCGGGGTATACAATGAGCAGTTCTTC. Combining the CDR3 with reference TRBV15 and TRBJ2-1 gives the whole variable domain DAMVIQNPRYQVTQFGKPVTLSCSQTLNHNVMYWYQQKSSQAPKLLFHYYDKDFNNEADTPDNFQSRRPNTSFCFLDIRSPGLGDTAMYLCATSRDASGVYNEQFFGPGTRLTVL.

This clone was picked up a small number of times. The chain uses TRBV5-4 and TRBJ2-7, with 10 bases fitting TRBD2. Germline CDR1 and CDR2: SGHNT and YYREEE (reference sequence). This CDR3 spans 14 amino acids. J lost 0 bases, V lost 5 bases, and 2 bases had no gene match. In DNA, the CDR3 is TGTGCCAGCAGGACTAGCGGGCTCTCCTACGAGCAGTACTTC. It yields the protein CASRTSGLSYEQYF.

CDR3: CASSQVGRGREKLFF. In DNA form, the CDR3 reads TGCGCCAGCAGCCAAGTTGGCAGGGGGAGGGAAAAACTGTTTTTT. J is TRBJ1-4 and V is TRBV4-1, with 7 bases that match TRBD1. CDR3 length: 15 residues. V lost 1 base to trimming and J lost 8 bases; unmatched junction nucleotides: 7. Germline-derived CDR1 and CDR2 are MGHRA and YSYEKL.

The V gene is TRBV6-1, the J gene TRBJ2-1; 11 nucleotides line up with TRBD1. The CDR3 contains 19 residues. V lost 2 bases to trimming and J lost 1 base; unmatched junction nucleotides: 10. In germline, CDR1 is MNHNS, CDR2 SASEGT. The CDR3 coding sequence is TGTGCCAGCAGTGAAAGGGACAGGGGGATCTTTGGGTCCTACAATGAGCAGTTCTTC. Protein product: CASSERDRGIFGSYNEQFF.

V and J are TRBV28 and TRBJ2-3, with 7 bases lining up with TRBD1. V gave up 5 bases and J gave up 4 bases; unmatched junction bases: 12. CDR1 and CDR2 from the germline V gene are MDHEN and SYDVKM. This CDR3 region has 16 residues. The DNA of the CDR3 is TGTGCCAGCAGTCGACAGGGCGTACAGGTGTCAGATACGCAGTATTTT. Residues: CASSRQGVQVSDTQYF.

The CDR3 is CATSGGTRYPKETQYF. The CDR3 DNA is TGTGCCACCAGCGGAGGGACTAGATACCCGAAAGAGACCCAGTACTTC. V is TRBV15 and J is TRBJ2-5; 8 positions match TRBD2. The V segment lost 5 bases and the J segment 3 bases; nucleotides outside the gene matches: 11. CDR1 is LNHNV, CDR2 YYDKDF, per germline (reference sequence). The CDR3 runs to 16 residues.

This clone was seen more than once but under ten times. V and J are TRBV15 and TRBJ1-2; D not certain. V gave up 7 bases and J gave up 6 bases, with 6 bases separating them. CDR1 LNHNV and CDR2 YYDKDF come from the germline V gene (reference sequence). The CDR3 length is 10 residues. The CDR3 nucleotides are TGTGCCACCAACGGGGATGGCTACACCTTC. Translation gives CATNGDGYTF.

V gene TRBV5-1 combines with J gene TRBJ2-1; the D gene is possibly TRBD2 (6 bases). Germline CDR1 and CDR2: SGHRS and YFSETQ. Trimming pared 1 base from V and 9 bases from J, leaving 11 bases between. The CDR3 length is 13 residues. The CDR3 DNA is TGCGCCAGCAGCTTGTCGATCGGGGGTGAGCAGTTCTTC. Amino acid sequence: CASSLSIGGEQFF.

This clone was counted only a few times. This sequence joins TRBV5-4 and TRBJ2-3; a weak D match, TRBD2 (6 bases). Between the trimmed V and J ends, which lost 4 bases and 10 bases, there was a span of 13 bases. CDR1 is SGHNT and CDR2 is YYREEE in the germline V gene (reference sequence). This CDR3 spans 12 amino acids. In nucleotides, the CDR3 is TGTGCCAGCAGCCAAGTAGGCGGGGCGCAGTATTTT. Amino acids: CASSQVGGAQYF.

The V call is TRBV19, the J call TRBJ2-7; 8 bases map to TRBD1. Looked up from germline, CDR1 is LNHDA and CDR2 is SQIVND (reference sequence). V lost 5 bases, J lost 4 bases, and 7 bases stayed unmatched. The CDR3 has 14 residues. The CDR3, as DNA: TGTGCCAGTAGTGTGACAGGGGCCCTATACGAGCAGTACTTC. Its protein is CASSVTGALYEQYF.

The chain joins TRBV28 to TRBJ1-1; D not certain. This CDR3 spans 13 amino acids. Trimming pared 3 bases from V and 9 bases from J, leaving 14 bases between. Germline lookup yields CDR1 MDHEN and CDR2 SYDVKM. CDR3 coding DNA: TGTGCCAGCAGTTTCACCGTTAAAGGAAAAGCTTTCTTT. Translated: CASSFTVKGKAFF.

In its sample, this clone was seen a few times. The chain combines TRBV28 with TRBJ2-3, with D possibly called TRBD1 or TRBD2 (5 bases each). V lost 5 bases and J lost 2, with 17 bases in between. Germline V gives CDR1 MDHEN, CDR2 SYDVKM. The CDR3 totals 16 residues. CDR3 nucleotide sequence: TGTGCCAGCAGTACTCCGGGACCACCTATCACAGATACGCAGTATTTT. Its translation: CASSTPGPPITDTQYF. The variable domain in full, with the rest retrieved from reference TRBV28 and TRBJ2-3, is DVKVTQSSRYLVKRTGEKVFLECVQDMDHENMFWYRQDPGLGLRLIYFSYDVKMKEKGDIPEGYSVSREKKERFSLILESASTNQTSMYLCASSTPGPPITDTQYFGPGTRLTVL.

CDR3 region: CAWRLTPGSSYNSPLHF. The CDR3 region has the DNA TGTGCCTGGAGGTTAACTCCAGGGAGCTCCTATAATTCACCCCTCCACTTT. The genes are TRBV30 and TRBJ1-6; D may be TRBD1 (5 bases). CDR3 length: 17 amino acids. V was cut by 3 bases and J by 0 bases, with 15 bases left in between. Germline-derived CDR1 and CDR2 are GTSNPN and SVGIG (reference sequence).

The chain carries TRBV18 and TRBJ2-7; D gene unclear. The CDR3 covers 12 residues. V was trimmed by 4 bases and J by 4 bases, leaving 8 bases between them. CDR1 and CDR2 (germline): KGHSH, LQKENI. The DNA of the CDR3 is TGTGCCAGCTCACTCCTCAAGTACGAGCAGTACTTC. Translating gives CASSLLKYEQYF.

This clone showed up just once. CDR3 in amino acids: CAISDGQGAYEQYF. As DNA, the CDR3 is TGTGCCATCAGTGATGGACAGGGGGCTTACGAGCAGTACTTC. V gene TRBV10-3 combines with J gene TRBJ2-7; 11 nucleotides line up with TRBD1. The length of the CDR3 is 14 residues. V was pared by 3 bases and J by 4 bases, with 2 bases of the junction left unmatched. Germline CDR1 ENHRY, CDR2 SYGVKD.

The chain employs TRBV6-5 and TRBJ1-1, with D uncertain. Germline V CDR1 and CDR2: MNHEY, SVGAGI. This CDR3 has 11 residues. V gave up 8 bases and J gave up 4 bases, with 8 bases separating them. Here the CDR3 reads CASQGSTEAFF. The CDR3 DNA follows: TGTGCCAGCCAAGGGAGCACTGAAGCTTTCTTT.

This chain uses TRBV28 with TRBJ2-3; the D is unclear. This CDR3 has 11 residues. Trimming cost V 10 bases and J 6 bases, with 11 bases left between them. Germline-derived CDR1 and CDR2 are MDHEN and SYDVKM. The DNA for the CDR3 is TGTGCCATCTGTTCGAGGGATACGCAGTATTTT. This translates into CAICSRDTQYF.

This clone was seen only a few times. The genes are TRBV7-2 and TRBJ2-1; 8 nucleotides agree with TRBD2. The CDR3 spans 16 residues. The trim removed 5 bases at V and 0 bases at J, leaving 6 bases unmatched. Looked up from germline, CDR1 is SGHTA and CDR2 is FQGNSA. The CDR3 DNA sequence: TGTGCCAGCAGCCGACGACTAGCGTCCTCCTACAATGAGCAGTTCTTC. This gives the protein CASSRRLASSYNEQFF.

Only a few counts were recorded for this clone. Within the sample, other DNA sequences also encode this same CDR3. This chain's CDR3 is CASSLGQGRETQYF. The CDR3, as DNA: TGCGCCAGCAGCTTAGGACAGGGCAGGGAGACCCAGTACTTC. V gene TRBV5-1 combines with J gene TRBJ2-5; 8 nucleotides agree with TRBD1. Unmatched junction bases numbered 5, after V lost 2 bases and J lost 5 bases. CDR3 length: 14 amino acids. Per the germline V gene, CDR1 is SGHRS and CDR2 is YFSETQ.

This chain links TRBV13 with TRBJ2-2, with D possibly being TRBD2 (6 bases). Deletions cut 4 bases from V and 1 base from J, with 22 bases between. The CDR3 length is 19 residues. Germline-derived CDR1 and CDR2 are PRHDT and FYEKMQ (reference sequence). The CDR3 nucleotides read TGTGCCAGCAGCTCGCCCCGGCCTGGGGGGTTAGGGAACACCGGGGAGCTGTTTTTT. This translates into CASSSPRPGGLGNTGELFF.

This clone was seen more than once but under ten times. The gene calls are TRBV7-3 and TRBJ2-7, with TRBD1 matching 9 bases. Trimming cost V 2 bases and J 5 bases; bases outside gene matches: 10. Germline V gene sequence: CDR1 SGHTA, CDR2 FQGTGA. The CDR3 covers 16 residues. CDR3 amino acids: CASSLASGTGLDEQYF. The CDR3 DNA follows: TGTGCCAGCAGCTTAGCCTCCGGGACAGGGTTAGACGAGCAGTACTTC.

As to this clone: The junction departs from the called germline gene at one end, perhaps through a read error. The chain combines TRBV7-8 with TRBJ2-4; D might be TRBD2 (6 bases). Germline V gene lookup returns CDR1 SGHVS and CDR2 FQNEAQ. The CDR3 has 15 residues. The CDR3 DNA reads as TGTGCCAGCAGCTTAAATCTCCCCCCTAGCGAGCCCCCTTGGTTC. Translated: CASSLNLPPSEPPWF.

Only a few counts were recorded for this clone. The chain is built from TRBV7-3 and TRBJ2-5; 7 bases map to TRBD2. The V and J ends lost 5 bases and 5 bases, in that order; junction bases with no gene match: 11. The CDR3 has 15 amino acids. Per germline, CDR1 SGHTA and CDR2 FQGTGA. CDR3 protein: CASSQNAGVRETQYF. DNA of the CDR3: TGTGCCAGCAGCCAAAACGCGGGAGTCCGCGAGACCCAGTACTTC. Filled out from reference TRBV7-3 and TRBJ2-5, the complete variable domain reads GAGVSQTPSNKVTEKGKYVELRCDPISGHTALYWYRQSLGQGPEFLIYFQGTGAADDSGLPNDRFFAVRPEGSVSTLKIQRTERGDSAVYLCASSQNAGVRETQYFGPGTRLLVL.

The chain employs TRBV7-3 and TRBJ1-5, with 7 bases matching TRBD1. The junction had 5 bases not matched to a gene; V was cut back by 5 bases and J by 7 bases. The CDR3 is 13 residues long. The germline V gene encodes CDR1 SGHTA and CDR2 FQGTGA. The CDR3 DNA follows: TGTGCCAGCAGCCCACAAGGGGGCCAGCCCCAGCATTTT. Translating gives CASSPQGGQPQHF.

This rearrangement joins TRBV9 to TRBJ1-6, with 9 bases matching TRBD1. V lost 4 bases to trimming and J lost 8 bases; unmatched junction nucleotides: 10. The V gene's germline CDR1 is SGDLS and CDR2 YYNGEE. This CDR3 comprises 16 residues. The CDR3 loop is CASSPGVGTGHSPLHF. CDR3 DNA: TGTGCCAGCAGCCCAGGAGTCGGGACAGGGCATTCACCCCTCCACTTT.

CDR3 in amino acids: CASSLDLRGTDTQYF. The CDR3 nucleotides read TGTGCCAGCAGCCTCGACCTGAGGGGCACAGATACGCAGTATTTT. The rearrangement links TRBV5-4 to TRBJ2-3; the D gene is possibly TRBD2 (5 bases). The V gene lost 4 bases and the J gene lost 1 base, with 13 bases spanning the gap. CDR3 length: 15 residues. Germline CDR1 is SGHNT and CDR2 is YYREEE (reference sequence).

V gene TRBV4-2 combines with J gene TRBJ1-5, with no clear D. The CDR3 sequence is 15 residues long. Germline V gene sequence: CDR1 LGHNA, CDR2 YNFKEQ. V lost 0 bases, J lost 4 bases, and 10 bases lay in between. The DNA of the CDR3 is TGTGCCAGCAGCCAAGACCTTAAAGTAAATCAGCCCCAGCATTTT. Protein: CASSQDLKVNQPQHF.

This clone has only a few counts. The chain has TRBV28 and TRBJ1-1; 8 bases align to TRBD1. Germline CDR1 reads MDHEN; CDR2 reads SYDVKM. The CDR3 consists of 15 residues. The ends lost 6 bases at V and 5 bases at J; junction bases unmatched: 11. The CDR3 DNA follows: TGTGCCAGCAGCCCCCGTGGGACAGGACGGACTGAAGCTTTCTTT. Its translation is CASSPRGTGRTEAFF.

The rearrangement links TRBV14 to TRBJ2-3; 8 bases match TRBD2. CDR1 and CDR2 (germline): SGHDN, FVKESK. The length of the CDR3 is 16 residues. V lost 2 bases and J lost 2; bases outside the gene matches: 6. The CDR3 bases are TGTGCCAGCAGCCAACGAAGACTAGCGCTCACAGATACGCAGTATTTT. This codes for CASSQRRLALTDTQYF.

This clone was seen more than once but under ten times. V is TRBV19 and J is TRBJ2-7; D call uncertain. The CDR3 is 13 residues long. Germline-derived CDR1 and CDR2 are LNHDA and SQIVND (reference sequence). Trimming shortened V by 0 bases and J by 7 bases, and 10 bases separated the two germline ends. The CDR3 region is CASSIDLAREQYF. CDR3 sequence (DNA): TGTGCCAGTAGTATAGATCTTGCAAGAGAGCAGTACTTC.